This note documents a single T cell receptor beta chain sequence. Construction of the TCRbeta library involved unique molecular identifiers. In TCRdb, the PCR reads were re-called with MiXCR into one record per CDR3 protein. The sample shows some 490,000 distinct CDR3 sequences, 12% of them seen only once. Germline V gene lookup returns CDR1 DFQATT and CDR2 SNEGSKA (reference sequence). Trimming removed 1 base from V and 6 bases from J, with 12 bases in between. This CDR3 region has 13 residues. The sample belongs to a study of T-cell reconstitution after alpha-beta-depleted transplantation in children.

The source was PBMCs from the stem cell graft donor, collected from the stem cell graft. The chain couples TRBV20-1 to TRBJ1-1, with D possibly matching TRBD1 (5 bases). The TCR originated in a human donor who donated a stem cell graft to a child with combined immunodeficiency. The CDR3 sequence is CSARGPPGPEAFF. DNA of the CDR3: TGCAGTGCTAGAGGTCCCCCAGGGCCTGAAGCTTTCTTT.